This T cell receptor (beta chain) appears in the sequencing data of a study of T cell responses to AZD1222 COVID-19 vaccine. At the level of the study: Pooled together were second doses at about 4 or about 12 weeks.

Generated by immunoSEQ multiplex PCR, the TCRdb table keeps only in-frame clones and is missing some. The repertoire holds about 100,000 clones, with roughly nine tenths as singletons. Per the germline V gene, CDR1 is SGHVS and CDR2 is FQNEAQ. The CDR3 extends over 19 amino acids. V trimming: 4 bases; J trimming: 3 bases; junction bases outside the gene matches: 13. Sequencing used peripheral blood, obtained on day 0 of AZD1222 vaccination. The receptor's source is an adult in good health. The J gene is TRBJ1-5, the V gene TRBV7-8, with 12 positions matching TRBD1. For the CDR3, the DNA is TGTGCCAGCAGCTGGGTCCGGGACAGGGGGCCGGGGCCCAATCAGCCCCAGCATTTT. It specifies CASSWVRDRGPGPNQPQHF.